The T cell receptor beta chain under discussion was sequenced for a study of blood T cell repertoires in COVID-19. Turning to the study itself: Italy, Spain and the United States were the sources of the convalescent and acute COVID-19 samples. T cells, B-cell-depleted T cells, or PBMCs provided the cDNA or gDNA that served as material.

This clone was observed a few times. V was clipped by 9 bases and J by 1 base, with 13 bases between them. The CDR3 is made up of 13 amino acids. Looked up from germline, CDR1 is SGHTS and CDR2 is YDEGEE. The authors' processing: Estimation of nucleated cell counts was performed using reference gene primer amplification. The table came from immunoSEQ multiplex PCR; TCRdb's copy has only in-frame clones and leaves some out. The DNA was the basis for D and trimming; V, J and clone size are from that table. The table includes around 100,000 clones, over 75% detected once. Source material: peripheral blood. The sequence came from a human donor in a cohort sampled during active COVID-19. The rearrangement joins TRBV5-8 to TRBJ1-1; no definite D call. This chain's CDR3 is CATQGWANTEAFF. The CDR3 DNA reads as TGTGCCACCCAAGGCTGGGCGAACACTGAAGCTTTCTTT. The full variable domain, with the rest looked up from reference TRBV5-8 and TRBJ1-1, is EAGVTQSPTHLIKTRGQQATLRCSPISGHTSVYWYQQALGLGLQFLLWYDEGEERNRGNFPPRFSGRQFPNYSSELNVNALELEDSALYLCATQGWANTEAFFGQGTRLTVV.